This TCR beta chain was identified in a study of STAT5B mutations in CD4+ large granular lymphocyte leukemia. The wider study: When available, cryopreserved cells underwent CD8+ depletion before CD4+ selection.

Germline V gene data show CDR1 as SQVTM and CDR2 as ANQGSEA. The CDR3 is 15 amino acids. The J segment lost 0 bases and the V segment lost 6 bases, leaving 11 bases of the junction unmatched. TCRdb's table, derived via immunoSEQ multiplex PCR, lists solely in-frame clones and lacks some. The sample has approximately 4,100 clones, over 60% seen once; the top ten hold about 70%. In regard to this clone: What it binds is unknown.

General study points: Top patient clones used TRBV06 genes more often: 8/27 versus 2/35 in controls. No patients shared main leukemic clonotypes, though less than 30% appeared at low frequency elsewhere.

The chain employs TRBV29-1 and TRBJ2-7; TRBD1 matches at 7 bases. The clonotype was recovered from a man in his 70s with CD4+ T-cell large granular lymphocyte leukemia. The specimen sequenced was PBMCs. CDR3 DNA: TGCAGCGTGGACGGGACAGATCAGTCCTCCTACGAGCAGTACTTC. Its translation is CSVDGTDQSSYEQYF.